This T cell receptor beta chain was found in a study of T cells in Graves' hyperthyroidism and ophthalmopathy. Germline CDR1 and CDR2: DFQATT and SNEGSKA (reference sequence). CDR3 size: 15 residues. V trimming: 3 bases; J trimming: 4 bases; junction bases outside the gene matches: 9. RNA transcripts gave rise to amplified TCR beta CDR3 regions. Primed by the HTBI set, a first-round RT-PCR was run on the TCR CDR3. TCRdb called the multiplex PCR reads again in MiXCR, with one record for every CDR3 protein. Counted here are fewer than 450,000 distinct CDR3 sequences, 15% to 20% occurring once; the ten biggest clones make up approximately 33%. This clonotype was detected a few times. Investigators excluded patients with uncontrolled infection, other autoimmune disease, pregnancy or lactation. Diagnostic decisions used clinical symptoms, serum thyroxine and TRAb, thyroid ultrasound and orbital computed tomography. Predating any ophthalmopathy symptoms, the blood sample was taken at first hyperthyroidism diagnosis.

Input material: blood. The chain recombines TRBV20-1 with TRBJ2-5; the match to TRBD1 covers 9 bases. This TCR was recovered from a woman in her twenties or thirties with Graves' hyperthyroidism that later progressed to Graves' ophthalmopathy. This CDR3 reads CSASNGQGISETQYF. The CDR3 DNA is TGCAGTGCTAGTAACGGACAGGGGATATCAGAGACCCAGTACTTC.